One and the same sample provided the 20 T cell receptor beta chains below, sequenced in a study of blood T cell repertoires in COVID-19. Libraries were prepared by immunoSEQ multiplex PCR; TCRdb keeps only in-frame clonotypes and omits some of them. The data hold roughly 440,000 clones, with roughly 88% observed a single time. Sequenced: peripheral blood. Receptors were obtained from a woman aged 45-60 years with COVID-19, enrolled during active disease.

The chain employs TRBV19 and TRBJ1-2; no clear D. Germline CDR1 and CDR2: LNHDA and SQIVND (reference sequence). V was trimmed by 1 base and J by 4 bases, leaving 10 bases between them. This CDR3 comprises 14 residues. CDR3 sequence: CASSIGPMAYGYTF. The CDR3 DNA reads TGTGCCAGTAGTATAGGTCCCATGGCCTATGGCTACACCTTC.

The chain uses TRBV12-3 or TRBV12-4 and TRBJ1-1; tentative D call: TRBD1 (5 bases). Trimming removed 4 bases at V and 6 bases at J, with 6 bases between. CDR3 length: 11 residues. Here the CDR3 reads CASSWGAEAFF. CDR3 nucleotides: TGTGCCAGCAGTTGGGGGGCTGAAGCTTTCTTT.

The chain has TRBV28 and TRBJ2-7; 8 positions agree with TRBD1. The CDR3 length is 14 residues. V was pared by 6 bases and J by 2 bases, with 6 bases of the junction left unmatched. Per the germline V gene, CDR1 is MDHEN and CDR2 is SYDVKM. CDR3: CASSTPGQAYEQYF. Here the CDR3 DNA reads TGTGCCAGCAGCACGCCGGGACAGGCCTACGAGCAGTACTTC.

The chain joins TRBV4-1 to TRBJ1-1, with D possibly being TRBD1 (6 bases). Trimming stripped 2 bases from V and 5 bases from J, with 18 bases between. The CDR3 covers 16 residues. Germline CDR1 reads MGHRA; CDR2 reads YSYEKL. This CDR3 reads CASSQPRRGAKTEAFF. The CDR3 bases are TGCGCCAGCAGCCAACCAAGGCGGGGGGCGAAGACTGAAGCTTTCTTT.

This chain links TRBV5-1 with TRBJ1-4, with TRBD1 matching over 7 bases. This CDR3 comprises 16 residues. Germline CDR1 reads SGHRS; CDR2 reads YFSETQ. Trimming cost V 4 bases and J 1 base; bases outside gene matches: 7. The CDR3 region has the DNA TGCGCCAGCAGCGCGACAGGGTTCGGAACTAATGAAAAACTGTTTTTT. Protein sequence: CASSATGFGTNEKLFF.

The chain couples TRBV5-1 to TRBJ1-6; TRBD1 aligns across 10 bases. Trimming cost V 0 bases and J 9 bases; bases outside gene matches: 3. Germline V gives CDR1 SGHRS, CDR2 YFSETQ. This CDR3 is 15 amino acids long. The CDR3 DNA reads TGCGCCAGCAGCTTGGCCGGGACAGGGGCTTCACCCCTCCACTTT. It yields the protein CASSLAGTGASPLHF.

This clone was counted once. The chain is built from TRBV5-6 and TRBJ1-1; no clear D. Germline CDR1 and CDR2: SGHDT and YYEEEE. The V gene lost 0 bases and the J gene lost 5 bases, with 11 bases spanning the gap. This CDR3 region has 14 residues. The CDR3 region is CASSLGTLGTEAFF. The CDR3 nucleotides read TGTGCCAGCAGCTTGGGAACGCTCGGTACTGAAGCTTTCTTT.

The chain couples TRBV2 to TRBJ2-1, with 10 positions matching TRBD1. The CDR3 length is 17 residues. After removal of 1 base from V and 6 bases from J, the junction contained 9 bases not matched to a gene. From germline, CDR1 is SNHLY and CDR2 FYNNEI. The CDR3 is CASSEGDRGGRGNEQFF. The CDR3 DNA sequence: TGTGCCAGCAGTGAAGGGGACAGGGGTGGACGGGGCAATGAGCAGTTCTTC. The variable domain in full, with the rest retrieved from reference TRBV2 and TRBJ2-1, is EPEVTQTPSHQVTQMGQEVILRCVPISNHLYFYWYRQILGQKVEFLVSFYNNEISEKSEIFDDQFSVERPDGSNFTLKIRSTKLEDSAMYFCASSEGDRGGRGNEQFFGPGTRLTVL.

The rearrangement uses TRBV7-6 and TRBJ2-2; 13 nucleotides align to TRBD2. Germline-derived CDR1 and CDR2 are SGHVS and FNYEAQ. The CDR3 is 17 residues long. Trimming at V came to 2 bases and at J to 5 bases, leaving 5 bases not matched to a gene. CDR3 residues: CASSLRLAGGGTGELFF. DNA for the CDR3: TGTGCCAGCAGCTTAAGACTAGCGGGGGGCGGAACCGGGGAGCTGTTTTTT.

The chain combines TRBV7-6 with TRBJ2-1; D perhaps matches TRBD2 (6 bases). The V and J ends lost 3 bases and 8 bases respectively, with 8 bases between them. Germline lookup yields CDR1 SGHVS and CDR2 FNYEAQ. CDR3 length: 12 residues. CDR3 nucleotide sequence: TGTGCCAGCAGCTTGTGGGGGGATGAGCAGTTCTTC. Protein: CASSLWGDEQFF.

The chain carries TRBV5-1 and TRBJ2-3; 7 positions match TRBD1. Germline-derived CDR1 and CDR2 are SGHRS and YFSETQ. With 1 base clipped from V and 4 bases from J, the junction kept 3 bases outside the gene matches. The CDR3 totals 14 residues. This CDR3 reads CASSLSTGADTQYF. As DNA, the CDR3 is TGCGCCAGCAGCTTGTCCACAGGGGCAGATACGCAGTATTTT.

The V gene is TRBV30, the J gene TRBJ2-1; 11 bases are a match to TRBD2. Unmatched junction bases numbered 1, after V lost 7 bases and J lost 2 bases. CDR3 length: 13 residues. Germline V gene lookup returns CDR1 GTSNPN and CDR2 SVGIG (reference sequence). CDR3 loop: CAFSGGAYNEQFF. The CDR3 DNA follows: TGTGCCTTTAGCGGGGGGGCCTACAATGAGCAGTTCTTC.

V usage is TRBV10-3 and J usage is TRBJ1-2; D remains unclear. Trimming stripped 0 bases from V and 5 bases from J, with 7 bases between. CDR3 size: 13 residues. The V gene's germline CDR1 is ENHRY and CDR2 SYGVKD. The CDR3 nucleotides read TGTGCCATCAGTGAGTCGTATCAGTATGGCTACACCTTC. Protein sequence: CAISESYQYGYTF.

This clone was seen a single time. CDR3 protein: CASSPGTGADYEQYF. The CDR3 DNA follows: TGTGCCAGTAGTCCCGGGACAGGGGCCGACTACGAGCAGTACTTC. The V call is TRBV19, the J call TRBJ2-7; TRBD1 matches 10 bases. Trimming took 5 bases from V and 3 from J; bases not matched to a gene: 7. The CDR3 contains 15 residues. Germline V gene sequence: CDR1 LNHDA, CDR2 SQIVND (reference sequence).

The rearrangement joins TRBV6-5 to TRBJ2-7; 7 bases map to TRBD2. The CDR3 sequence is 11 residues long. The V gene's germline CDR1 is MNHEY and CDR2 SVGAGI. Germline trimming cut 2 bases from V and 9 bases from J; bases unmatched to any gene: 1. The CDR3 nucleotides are TGTGCCAGCAGTTACGGGGAGGGGCAGTACTTC. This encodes CASSYGEGQYF.

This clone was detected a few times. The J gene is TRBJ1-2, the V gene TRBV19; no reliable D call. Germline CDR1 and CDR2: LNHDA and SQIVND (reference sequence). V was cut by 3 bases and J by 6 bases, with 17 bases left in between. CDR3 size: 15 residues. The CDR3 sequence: CASSIQSGSPDGYTF. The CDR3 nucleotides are TGTGCCAGTAGTATTCAATCCGGGTCGCCGGATGGCTACACCTTC.

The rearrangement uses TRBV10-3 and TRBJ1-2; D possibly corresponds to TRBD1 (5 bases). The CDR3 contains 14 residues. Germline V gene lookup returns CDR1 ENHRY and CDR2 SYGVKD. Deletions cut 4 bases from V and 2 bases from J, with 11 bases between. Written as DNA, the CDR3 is TGTGCCATCAGTGTCCAGGGAACGAACTATGGCTACACCTTC. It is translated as CAISVQGTNYGYTF.

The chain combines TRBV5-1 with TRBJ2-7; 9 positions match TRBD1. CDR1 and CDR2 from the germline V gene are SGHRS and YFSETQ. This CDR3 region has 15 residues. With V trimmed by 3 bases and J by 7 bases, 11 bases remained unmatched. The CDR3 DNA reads TGCGCCAGCAGCTCGATTCTACAGGGGGCGCAAGAGCAGTACTTC. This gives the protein CASSSILQGAQEQYF.

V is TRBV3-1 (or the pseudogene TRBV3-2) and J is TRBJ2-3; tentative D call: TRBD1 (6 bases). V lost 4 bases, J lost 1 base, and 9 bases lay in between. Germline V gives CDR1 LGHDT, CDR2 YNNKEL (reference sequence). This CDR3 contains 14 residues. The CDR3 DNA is TGTGCCAGCAGCCCCCGGACAGGCACAGATACGCAGTATTTT. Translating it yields CASSPRTGTDTQYF.

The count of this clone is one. CDR3 loop: CASSLGDSNTEAFF. The CDR3 coding sequence is TGCGCCAGCAGCTTGGGGGACAGCAACACTGAAGCTTTCTTT. The chain joins TRBV5-1 to TRBJ1-1; TRBD1 aligns across 7 bases. There are 14 residues in the CDR3. CDR1 SGHRS and CDR2 YFSETQ come from the germline V gene. With V trimmed by 0 bases and J by 2 bases, 1 base remained unmatched.